One and the same sample provided the 20 T cell receptor beta chains below, sequenced in a study of blood T cell repertoires in COVID-19. Sequencing was performed with immunoSEQ multiplex PCR; in TCRdb, only in-frame clones are kept and a portion is missing. This table has hundreds of thousands of clones, roughly nine tenths appearing once. The material sequenced was PBMCs or T cells enriched from blood (not recorded which). The receptors were sampled from a man aged 60 to 69 who had recovered from COVID-19.

Comment on this clone: This specimen includes other DNA sequences encoding the same CDR3. V gene TRBV19 combines with J gene TRBJ1-1; D may be TRBD1 (5 bases). Germline assignment: CDR1 LNHDA and CDR2 SQIVND (reference sequence). Deletions cut 3 bases from V and 6 bases from J, with 14 bases between. This CDR3 contains 14 residues. CDR3 coding DNA: TGTGCCAGTAGTATCGGGGGGGGTGGGCCTGAAGCTTTCTTT. It encodes CASSIGGGGPEAFF.

The chain carries TRBV18 and TRBJ2-1, with a possible D match to TRBD1 (6 bases). V dropped 1 base and J dropped 4 bases, with 14 bases sitting between them. The CDR3 is made up of 16 amino acids. Germline V gene lookup returns CDR1 KGHSH and CDR2 LQKENI. The CDR3 sequence is CASSPRSGQTYNEQFF. The CDR3 bases are TGTGCCAGCTCACCACGGTCGGGACAAACTTACAATGAGCAGTTCTTC.

The chain employs TRBV6-5 and TRBJ2-7; possibly TRBD1 for D (6 bases). The germline V gene encodes CDR1 MNHEY and CDR2 SVGAGI. Trimming took off 0 bases at V and 1 base at J, with 10 bases between the two ends. The CDR3 has 15 residues. CDR3 sequence: CASSYSYRESYEQYF. CDR3 nucleotides: TGTGCCAGCAGTTACTCTTACAGGGAATCCTACGAGCAGTACTTC.

The genes are TRBV19 and TRBJ2-5; 10 bases align to TRBD2. The J segment lost 2 bases and the V segment lost 7 bases, leaving 7 bases of the junction unmatched. The CDR3 totals 15 residues. Germline CDR1 and CDR2: LNHDA and SQIVND (reference sequence). The CDR3 DNA sequence: TGTGCCAGTAAGAGACTAGCGGGTGCGCAAGAGACCCAGTACTTC. Amino acids: CASKRLAGAQETQYF.

The rearrangement uses TRBV15 and TRBJ1-2; TRBD1 agrees at 9 bases. Germline CDR1 and CDR2: LNHNV and YYDKDF (reference sequence). The CDR3 loop spans 14 amino acids. V trimming: 1 base; J trimming: 7 bases; junction bases outside the gene matches: 4. The CDR3 loop reads CATSRAGTGFGYTF. For the CDR3, the DNA is TGTGCCACCAGCAGAGCTGGGACAGGGTTTGGCTACACCTTC.

This clone was seen a few times. The V call is TRBV6-5, the J call TRBJ2-1; 11 bases are a match to TRBD2. Per the germline V gene, CDR1 is MNHEY and CDR2 is SVGAGI. V lost 5 bases, J lost 15 bases, and 6 bases stayed unmatched. The CDR3 is 12 amino acids. DNA for the CDR3: TGTGCCAGCAGTCAGACTAGCGGGATTACGTTCTTC. Protein product: CASSQTSGITFF.

The table lists this clone with a few counts. The chain joins TRBV5-1 to TRBJ1-4; tentatively, D is TRBD1 (6 bases). CDR1 is SGHRS and CDR2 is YFSETQ in the germline V gene. This CDR3 has 16 residues. V was pared by 0 bases and J by 4 bases, with 13 bases between. The CDR3: CASSLGPGHDNEKLFF. The CDR3 DNA sequence: TGCGCCAGCAGCTTGGGACCGGGACATGATAATGAAAAACTGTTTTTT. Full variable domain (missing parts from reference TRBV5-1 and TRBJ1-4): KAGVTQTPRYLIKTRGQQVTLSCSPISGHRSVSWYQQTPGQGLQFLFEYFSETQRNKGNFPGRFSGRQFSNSRSEMNVSTLELGDSALYLCASSLGPGHDNEKLFFGSGTQLSVL.

The V call is TRBV6-5, the J call TRBJ1-6; maybe TRBD1 (6 bases). V lost 6 bases to trimming and J lost 6 bases, with 12 bases between them. The CDR3 totals 14 residues. CDR1 is MNHEY, CDR2 SVGAGI, per germline. CDR3 residues: CASRPQGSNSPLHF. In nucleotides, the CDR3 is TGTGCCAGCAGGCCACAGGGAAGTAATTCACCCCTCCACTTT.

The chain couples TRBV19 to TRBJ2-1; 8 bases match TRBD1. This CDR3 spans 17 amino acids. The V gene end was trimmed by 7 bases and the J gene end by 3 bases; junction bases not matched to a gene: 14. CDR1 is LNHDA and CDR2 is SQIVND in the germline V gene (reference sequence). CDR3 loop: CASTQPGQGAFYNEQFF. The CDR3 DNA reads as TGTGCCAGTACCCAACCCGGGCAGGGGGCTTTCTACAATGAGCAGTTCTTC.

The chain employs TRBV7-2 and TRBJ2-3; TRBD2 might be the D (6 bases). V lost 6 bases to trimming and J lost 2 bases, with 21 bases between them. The CDR3 spans 17 residues. Germline V CDR1 and CDR2: SGHTA, FQGNSA. Here the CDR3 reads CASSFSTTSLLTDTQYF. CDR3 DNA: TGTGCCAGCAGTTTCTCTACCACTAGCCTTCTCACAGATACGCAGTATTTT.

The DNA for the CDR3 is TGTGCCATCTCACAGGGGACCCACAATGAGCAGTTCTTC. This codes for CAISQGTHNEQFF. The chain is built from TRBV27 and TRBJ2-1; TRBD1 agrees at 7 bases. J lost 5 bases, V lost 10 bases, and 8 bases had no gene match. The CDR3 has 13 amino acids. The V gene's germline CDR1 is MNHEY and CDR2 SMNVEV (reference sequence).

This chain joins TRBV30 and TRBJ1-2; D remains unclear. The germline gives CDR1 GTSNPN, CDR2 SVGIG (reference sequence). This CDR3 is 11 amino acids long. The V and J ends lost 0 bases and 9 bases respectively, with 8 bases between them. As DNA, the CDR3 is TGTGCCTGGAGTGTTCTCCTAAGCTACACCTTC. Its protein product is CAWSVLLSYTF.

This clone was counted a single time. The chain recombines TRBV19 with TRBJ1-1; 7 positions match TRBD1. J was trimmed by 3 bases and V by 7 bases; bases with no gene match: 14. Germline assignment: CDR1 LNHDA and CDR2 SQIVND (reference sequence). The CDR3 loop spans 16 amino acids. The DNA for the CDR3 is TGTGCCAGTACGCTACGGACCGGGACAGAGGACACTGAAGCTTTCTTT. Protein: CASTLRTGTEDTEAFF. The full variable domain, in which reference TRBV19 and TRBJ1-1 provide the parts outside the CDR3, is DGGITQSPKYLFRKEGQNVTLSCEQNLNHDAMYWYRQDPGQGLRLIYYSQIVNDFQKGDIAEGYSVSREKKESFPLTVTSAQKNPTAFYLCASTLRTGTEDTEAFFGQGTRLTVV.

The chain combines TRBV20-1 with TRBJ2-7, with 13 bases aligning to TRBD2. This CDR3 is built from 14 residues. V shed 3 bases, J shed 8 bases, and the junction held 7 bases outside the gene matches. Germline V CDR1 and CDR2: DFQATT, SNEGSKA (reference sequence). The CDR3 loop is CSASRPGLAGQQYF. CDR3 nucleotide sequence: TGCAGTGCTAGTAGGCCGGGACTAGCGGGGCAGCAGTACTTC.

This clone occurred once. The chain carries TRBV4-1 and TRBJ2-5, with a possible D match to TRBD1 (6 bases). The CDR3 length is 15 residues. V was cut by 1 base and J by 4 bases, with 13 bases left in between. Germline lookup yields CDR1 MGHRA and CDR2 YSYEKL. The CDR3: CASSQAGAVRETQYF. The CDR3 nucleotides read TGCGCCAGCAGCCAAGCAGGGGCGGTTCGAGAGACCCAGTACTTC.

CDR3 region: CASSEAGRIWNEQFF. The CDR3 coding sequence is TGTGCCAGCAGTGAAGCCGGGAGGATTTGGAATGAGCAGTTCTTC. The rearrangement uses TRBV6-1 and TRBJ2-1; TRBD2 aligns across 7 bases. The CDR3 extends over 15 amino acids. The germline V gene encodes CDR1 MNHNS and CDR2 SASEGT. V gave up 0 bases and J gave up 7 bases; unmatched junction bases: 6.

The rearrangement joins TRBV9 to TRBJ1-2, with 10 bases lining up with TRBD1. V was clipped by 5 bases and J by 3 bases; unmatched bases: 4. This CDR3 is built from 14 residues. The germline V gene has CDR1 SGDLS and CDR2 YYNGEE. The CDR3: CASRADRGDYGYTF. As DNA, the CDR3 is TGTGCCAGCAGAGCGGACAGGGGGGACTATGGCTACACCTTC.

V gene TRBV30 combines with J gene TRBJ1-1; D gene ambiguous. The V gene lost 3 bases and the J gene lost 1 base, with 9 bases spanning the gap. Germline lookup yields CDR1 GTSNPN and CDR2 SVGIG (reference sequence). The CDR3 consists of 13 residues. For the CDR3, the DNA is TGTGCCTGGAGCACACAGAAGAACACTGAAGCTTTCTTT. Its protein product is CAWSTQKNTEAFF. Full variable domain (outside the CDR3, taken from reference TRBV30 and TRBJ1-1): SQTIHQWPATLVQPVGSPLSLECTVEGTSNPNLYWYRQAAGRGLQLLFYSVGIGQISSEVPQNLSASRPQDRQFILSSKKLLLSDSGFYLCAWSTQKNTEAFFGQGTRLTVV.

The V and J genes are TRBV11-2 and TRBJ2-1; 10 positions match TRBD2. The CDR3 has 16 amino acids. Germline loops: CDR1 SGHAT, CDR2 FQNNGV. Trimming cost V 5 bases and J 6 bases; bases outside gene matches: 10. The CDR3 loop is CASSPSQRGGGNEQFF. The CDR3 bases are TGTGCCAGCAGCCCGAGTCAGCGGGGGGGCGGCAATGAGCAGTTCTTC.

Only one count was recorded for this clone. The chain has TRBV7-6 and TRBJ2-7, with 12 nucleotides matching TRBD1. Trimming at V came to 5 bases and at J to 5 bases, leaving 4 bases not matched to a gene. The CDR3 spans 14 residues. Germline CDR1 is SGHVS and CDR2 is FNYEAQ. The CDR3 DNA sequence: TGTGCCAGCAGCCCGGGACAGGGGGCCCACGAGCAGTACTTC. Translating it yields CASSPGQGAHEQYF. Complete variable domain (other parts from reference TRBV7-6 and TRBJ2-7): GAGVSQSPRYKVTKRGQDVALRCDPISGHVSLYWYRQALGQGPEFLTYFNYEAQQDKSGLPNDRFSAERPEGSISTLTIQRTEQRDSAMYRCASSPGQGAHEQYFGPGTRLTVT.